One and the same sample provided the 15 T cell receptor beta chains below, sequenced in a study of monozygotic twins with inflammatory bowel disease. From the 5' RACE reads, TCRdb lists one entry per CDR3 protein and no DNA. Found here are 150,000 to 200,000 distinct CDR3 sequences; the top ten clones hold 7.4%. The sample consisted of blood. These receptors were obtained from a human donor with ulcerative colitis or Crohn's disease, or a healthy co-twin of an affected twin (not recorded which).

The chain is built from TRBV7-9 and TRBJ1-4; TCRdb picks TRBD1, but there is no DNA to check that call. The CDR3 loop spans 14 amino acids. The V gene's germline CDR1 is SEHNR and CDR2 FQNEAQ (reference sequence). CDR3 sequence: CASSLTGRNEKLFF.

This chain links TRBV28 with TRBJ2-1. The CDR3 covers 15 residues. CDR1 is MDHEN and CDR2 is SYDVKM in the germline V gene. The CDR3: CASSSAGGSYNEQFF.

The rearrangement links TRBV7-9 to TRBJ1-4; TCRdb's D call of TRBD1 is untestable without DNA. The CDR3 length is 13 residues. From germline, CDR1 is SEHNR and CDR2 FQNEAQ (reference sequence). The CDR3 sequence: CASTLAGGEKLFF.

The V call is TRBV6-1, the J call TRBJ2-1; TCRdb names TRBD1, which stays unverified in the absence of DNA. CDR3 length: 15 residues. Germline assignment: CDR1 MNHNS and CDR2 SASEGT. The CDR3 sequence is CASSPIDRAYNEQFF.

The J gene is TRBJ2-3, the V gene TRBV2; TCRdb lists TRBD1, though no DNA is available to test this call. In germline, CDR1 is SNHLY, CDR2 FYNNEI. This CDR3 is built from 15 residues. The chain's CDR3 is CASSDFLGTLGTQYF.

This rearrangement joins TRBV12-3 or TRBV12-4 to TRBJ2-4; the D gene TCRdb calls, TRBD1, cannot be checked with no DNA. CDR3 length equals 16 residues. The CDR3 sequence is CASSSGTLLAKNIQYF.

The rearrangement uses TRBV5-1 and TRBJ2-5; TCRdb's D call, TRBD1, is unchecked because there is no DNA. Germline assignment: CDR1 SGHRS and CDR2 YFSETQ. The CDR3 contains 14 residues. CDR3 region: CASSPVGTQETQYF. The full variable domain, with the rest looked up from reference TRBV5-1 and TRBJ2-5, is KAGVTQTPRYLIKTRGQQVTLSCSPISGHRSVSWYQQTPGQGLQFLFEYFSETQRNKGNFPGRFSGRQFSNSRSEMNVSTLELGDSALYLCASSPVGTQETQYFGPGTRLLVL.

The chain's CDR3 is CAISADRGTNIQYF. This chain uses TRBV10-3 with TRBJ2-4; absent DNA, TCRdb's TRBD1 call cannot be checked. This CDR3 has 14 residues. Per the germline V gene, CDR1 is ENHRY and CDR2 is SYGVKD.

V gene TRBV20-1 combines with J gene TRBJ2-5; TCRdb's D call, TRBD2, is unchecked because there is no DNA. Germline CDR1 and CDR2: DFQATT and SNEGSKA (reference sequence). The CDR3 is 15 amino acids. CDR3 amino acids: CSAREWTRTQETQYF.

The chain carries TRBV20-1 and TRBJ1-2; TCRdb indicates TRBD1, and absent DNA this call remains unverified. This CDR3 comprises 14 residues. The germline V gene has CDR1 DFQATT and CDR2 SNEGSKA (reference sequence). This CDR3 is CSARSRTGQGGYTF.

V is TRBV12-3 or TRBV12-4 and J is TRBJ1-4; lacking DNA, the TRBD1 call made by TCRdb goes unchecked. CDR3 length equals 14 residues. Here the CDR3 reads CASSKDRGPEKLFF.

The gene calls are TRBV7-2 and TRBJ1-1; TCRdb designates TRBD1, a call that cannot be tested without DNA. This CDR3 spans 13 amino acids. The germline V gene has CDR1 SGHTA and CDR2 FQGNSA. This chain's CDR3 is CASRSGTVIEAFF.

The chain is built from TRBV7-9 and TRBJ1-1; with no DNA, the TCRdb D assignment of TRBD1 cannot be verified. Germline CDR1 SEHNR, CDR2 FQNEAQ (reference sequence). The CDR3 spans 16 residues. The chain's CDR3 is CASSLGDRGRGTEAFF. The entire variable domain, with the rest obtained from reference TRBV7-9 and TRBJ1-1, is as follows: DTGVSQNPRHKITKRGQNVTFRCDPISEHNRLYWYRQTLGQGPEFLTYFQNEAQLEKSRLLSDRFSAERPKGSFSTLEIQRTEQGDSAMYLCASSLGDRGRGTEAFFGQGTRLTVV.

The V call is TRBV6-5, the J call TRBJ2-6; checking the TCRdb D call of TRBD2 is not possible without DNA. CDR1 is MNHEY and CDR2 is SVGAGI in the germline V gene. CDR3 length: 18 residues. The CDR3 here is CASSYSAGPYSGANVLTF.

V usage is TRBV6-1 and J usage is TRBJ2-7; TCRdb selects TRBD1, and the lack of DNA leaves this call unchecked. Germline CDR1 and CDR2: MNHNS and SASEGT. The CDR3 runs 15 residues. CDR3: CASTQTGGSVYEQYF.